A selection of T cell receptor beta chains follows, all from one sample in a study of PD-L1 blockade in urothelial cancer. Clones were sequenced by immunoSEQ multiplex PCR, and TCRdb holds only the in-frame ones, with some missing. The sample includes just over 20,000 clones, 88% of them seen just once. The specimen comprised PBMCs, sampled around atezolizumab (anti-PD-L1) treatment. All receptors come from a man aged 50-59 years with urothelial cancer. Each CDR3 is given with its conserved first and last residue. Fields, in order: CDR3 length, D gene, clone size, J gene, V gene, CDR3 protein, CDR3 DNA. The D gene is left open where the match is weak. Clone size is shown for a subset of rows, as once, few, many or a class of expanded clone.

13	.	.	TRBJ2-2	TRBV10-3	CAIRPTDTGELFF	TGTGCCATCAGACCTACAGACACCGGGGAGCTGTTTTTT
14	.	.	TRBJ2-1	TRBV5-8	CASSSGHTVNEQFF	TGTGCCAGCAGCTCGGGACATACGGTGAATGAGCAGTTCTTC
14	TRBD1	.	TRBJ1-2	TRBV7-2	CASSSPGQGYGYTF	TGTGCCAGCAGCTCGCCCGGACAGGGTTATGGCTACACCTTC
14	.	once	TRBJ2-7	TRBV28	CASSSPGWSYEQYF	TGTGCCAGCAGTTCCCCGGGGTGGTCTTACGAGCAGTACTTC
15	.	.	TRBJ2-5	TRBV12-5	CASGLMLAGGETQYF	TGTGCTAGTGGTTTGATGCTAGCAGGGGGGGAGACCCAGTACTTC
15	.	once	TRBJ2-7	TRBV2	CAGNLGLSPSYEQYF	TGTGCCGGTAACCTGGGGCTGTCCCCGTCCTACGAGCAGTACTTC
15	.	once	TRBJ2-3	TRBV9	CASSVARTPPDTQYF	TGTGCCAGCAGCGTCGCTAGGACTCCCCCGGATACGCAGTATTTT
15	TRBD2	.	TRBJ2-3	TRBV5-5	CASSLGTSTSDTQYF	TGTGCCAGCAGCCTCGGGACTAGCACATCAGATACGCAGTATTTT
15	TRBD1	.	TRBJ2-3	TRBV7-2	CASSLGQGAADTQYF	TGTGCCAGCAGTCTGGGACAGGGGGCCGCAGATACGCAGTATTTT
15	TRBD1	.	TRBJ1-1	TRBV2	CASSERTGVGTEAFF	TGTGCCAGCAGTGAAAGAACAGGGGTCGGCACTGAAGCTTTCTTT
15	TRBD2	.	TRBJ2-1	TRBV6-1	CASITPGGSYNEQFF	TGTGCCAGCATCACTCCGGGGGGCTCCTACAATGAGCAGTTCTTC
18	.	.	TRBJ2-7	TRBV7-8	CASSLHPPGPTTSYEQYF	TGTGCCAGCAGCTTACACCCCCCAGGGCCCACCACCTCCTACGAGCAGTACTTC
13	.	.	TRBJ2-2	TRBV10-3	CAISSDATGELFF	TGTGCCATCAGCAGCGATGCAACCGGGGAGCTGTTTTTT
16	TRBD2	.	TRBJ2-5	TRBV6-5	CASSYGTGGRTGTQYF	TGTGCCAGCAGTTACGGAACGGGGGGACGTACGGGGACCCAGTACTTC
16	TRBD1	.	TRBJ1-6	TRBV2	CASSDPGQGANSPLHF	TGTGCCAGCAGTGATCCCGGACAGGGGGCGAATTCACCCCTCCACTTT
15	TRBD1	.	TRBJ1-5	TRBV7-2	CASSLKADRAQPQHF	TGTGCCAGCAGCTTGAAGGCGGACAGGGCTCAGCCCCAGCATTTT
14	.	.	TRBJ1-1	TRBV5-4	CASSQTNVNTEAFF	TGTGCCAGCAGCCAGACTAATGTGAACACTGAAGCTTTCTTT
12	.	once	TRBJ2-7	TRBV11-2	CASSLGYYEQYF	TGTGCCAGCAGCCTCGGGTACTACGAGCAGTACTTC
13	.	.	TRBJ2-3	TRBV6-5	CATHGRGKDTQYF	TGTGCCACCCACGGCAGGGGTAAAGATACGCAGTATTTT
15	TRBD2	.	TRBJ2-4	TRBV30	CAWSGTRKAKNIQYF	TGTGCCTGGAGCGGGACTAGAAAGGCCAAAAACATTCAGTACTTC
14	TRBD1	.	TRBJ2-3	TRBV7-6	CATTLGTGTDTQYF	TGTGCCACCACCCTCGGGACAGGGACGGATACGCAGTATTTT
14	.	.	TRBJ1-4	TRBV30	CAWSVTGRREKLFF	TGTGCCTGGAGTGTAACAGGGAGAAGGGAAAAACTGTTTTTT
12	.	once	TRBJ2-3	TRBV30	CAWSVRGDTQYF	TGTGCCTGGAGTGTACGGGGAGATACGCAGTATTTT
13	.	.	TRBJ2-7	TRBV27	CASSRHYSYEQYF	TGTGCCAGCAGTAGACATTACTCCTACGAGCAGTACTTC
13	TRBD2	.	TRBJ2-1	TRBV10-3	CATQRESYNEQFF	TGTGCCACTCAGCGGGAATCCTACAATGAGCAGTTCTTC
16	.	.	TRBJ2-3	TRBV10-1	CASSVGVSPSTDTQYF	TGCGCCAGCAGTGTGGGCGTTAGTCCTAGCACAGATACGCAGTATTTT
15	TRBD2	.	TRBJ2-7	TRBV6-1	CASSFIGGGLYEQYF	TGTGCCAGCAGTTTTATCGGGGGGGGCCTCTACGAGCAGTACTTC
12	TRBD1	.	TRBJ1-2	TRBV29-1	CSVWDRGFGYTF	TGCAGCGTTTGGGACAGGGGGTTTGGCTACACCTTC
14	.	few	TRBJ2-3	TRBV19	CASSIQAPGDTQYF	TGTGCCAGTAGTATTCAGGCCCCGGGGGATACGCAGTATTTT
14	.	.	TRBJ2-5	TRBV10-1	CASSQGPAQETQYF	TGCGCCAGCAGCCAGGGTCCAGCCCAAGAGACCCAGTACTTC
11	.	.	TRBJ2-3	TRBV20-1	CSTGGGDTQYF	TGCAGTACCGGGGGAGGAGATACGCAGTATTTT
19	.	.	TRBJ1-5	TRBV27	CASSPPGGLTPLSNQPQHF	TGTGCCAGCAGTCCCCCGGGGGGCCTAACCCCGCTTAGCAATCAGCCCCAGCATTTT
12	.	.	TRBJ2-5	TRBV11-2	CASSWPAETQYF	TGTGCCAGCAGCTGGCCTGCCGAGACCCAGTACTTC
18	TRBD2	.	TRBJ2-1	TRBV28	CASQRLAGIPLLKGEQFF	TGTGCCAGCCAAAGACTAGCGGGAATCCCCCTTTTAAAGGGTGAGCAGTTCTTC
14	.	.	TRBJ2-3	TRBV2	CASSEDSHTDTQYF	TGTGCCAGCAGTGAGGACTCCCACACAGATACGCAGTATTTT
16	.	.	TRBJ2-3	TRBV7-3	CASSSTGNPSTDTQYF	TGTGCCAGCAGCTCTACGGGAAACCCTAGCACAGATACGCAGTATTTT
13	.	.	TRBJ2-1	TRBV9	CASSVVGTGDQFF	TGTGCCAGCAGCGTAGTTGGGACTGGTGATCAGTTCTTC
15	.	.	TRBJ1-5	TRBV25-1	CASSESGSGRPPQHF	TGTGCCAGCAGTGAATCTGGATCAGGCCGGCCGCCCCAGCATTTT
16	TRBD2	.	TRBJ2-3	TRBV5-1	CASSSGTSGNTDTQYF	TGCGCCAGCAGCTCCGGGACTAGCGGAAACACAGATACGCAGTATTTT
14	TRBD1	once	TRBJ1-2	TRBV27	CASSRRGQGFGYTF	TGTGCCAGCAGCCGCCGCGGACAGGGGTTTGGCTACACCTTC
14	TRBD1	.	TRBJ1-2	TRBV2	CASRDRGPHYGYTF	TGTGCCAGCAGGGACAGGGGGCCTCATTATGGCTACACCTTC
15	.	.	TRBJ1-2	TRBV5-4	CASSLKGRVEDGYTF	TGTGCCAGCAGCTTGAAAGGGCGGGTGGAGGATGGCTACACCTTC
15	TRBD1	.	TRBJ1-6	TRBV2	CASIIPGQGNTPLHF	TGTGCCAGCATAATACCGGGACAGGGGAATACACCCCTCCACTTT
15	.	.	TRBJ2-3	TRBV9	CASSVGASSTDTQYF	TGTGCCAGCAGCGTAGGGGCATCTAGCACAGATACGCAGTATTTT
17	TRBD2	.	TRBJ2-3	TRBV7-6	CASSSGLAGGSTDTQYF	TGTGCCAGCAGCTCCGGACTAGCGGGGGGCAGCACAGATACGCAGTATTTT
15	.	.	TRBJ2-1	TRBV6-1	CASRDRGGSYNEQFF	TGTGCCAGCCGGGACCGAGGGGGCTCCTACAATGAGCAGTTCTTC
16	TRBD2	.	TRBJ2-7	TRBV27	CASSVLGASGAYEQYF	TGTGCCAGCAGTGTCCTTGGGGCTAGCGGAGCCTACGAGCAGTACTTC
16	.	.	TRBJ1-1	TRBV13	CASSLGLTRKGTEAFF	TGTGCCAGCAGCTTAGGCCTAACTCGTAAGGGGACTGAAGCTTTCTTT
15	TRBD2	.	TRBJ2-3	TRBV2	CASSELAGGTDTQYF	TGTGCCAGCAGTGAGTTAGCGGGGGGTACAGATACGCAGTATTTT
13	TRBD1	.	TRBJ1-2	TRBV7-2	CASRWGTDRGYTF	TGTGCCAGCAGGTGGGGGACAGATCGGGGCTACACCTTC
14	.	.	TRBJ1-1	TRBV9	CASSGRQANTEAFF	TGTGCCAGCAGCGGTCGACAGGCGAACACTGAAGCTTTCTTT
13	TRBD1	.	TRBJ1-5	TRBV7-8	CASRGQGDQPQHF	TGTGCCAGCAGGGGACAGGGTGATCAGCCCCAGCATTTT
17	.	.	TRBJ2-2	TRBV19	CASRRGGAAPNTGELFF	TGTGCCAGTAGACGTGGGGGGGCAGCCCCGAACACCGGGGAGCTGTTTTTT
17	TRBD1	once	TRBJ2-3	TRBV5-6	CASSLGRQGKWTDTQYF	TGTGCCAGCAGCTTGGGGAGACAGGGAAAGTGGACAGATACGCAGTATTTT
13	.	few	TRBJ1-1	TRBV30	CACRGGGNTEAFF	TGTGCCTGTCGAGGGGGTGGGAACACTGAAGCTTTCTTT
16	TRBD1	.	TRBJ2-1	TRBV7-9	CASRSPLGQGPNEQFF	TGTGCCAGCAGGTCTCCCCTAGGACAGGGGCCCAATGAGCAGTTCTTC
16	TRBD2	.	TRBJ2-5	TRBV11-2	CASSIGLAGGQETQYF	TGTGCCAGCAGCATTGGACTAGCGGGAGGGCAAGAGACCCAGTACTTC
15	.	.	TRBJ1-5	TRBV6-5	CASSAGFYSNQPQHF	TGTGCCAGCAGTGCAGGGTTTTATAGCAATCAGCCCCAGCATTTT
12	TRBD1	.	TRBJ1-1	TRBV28	CASGTANTEAFF	TGTGCCAGCGGGACAGCGAACACTGAAGCTTTCTTT